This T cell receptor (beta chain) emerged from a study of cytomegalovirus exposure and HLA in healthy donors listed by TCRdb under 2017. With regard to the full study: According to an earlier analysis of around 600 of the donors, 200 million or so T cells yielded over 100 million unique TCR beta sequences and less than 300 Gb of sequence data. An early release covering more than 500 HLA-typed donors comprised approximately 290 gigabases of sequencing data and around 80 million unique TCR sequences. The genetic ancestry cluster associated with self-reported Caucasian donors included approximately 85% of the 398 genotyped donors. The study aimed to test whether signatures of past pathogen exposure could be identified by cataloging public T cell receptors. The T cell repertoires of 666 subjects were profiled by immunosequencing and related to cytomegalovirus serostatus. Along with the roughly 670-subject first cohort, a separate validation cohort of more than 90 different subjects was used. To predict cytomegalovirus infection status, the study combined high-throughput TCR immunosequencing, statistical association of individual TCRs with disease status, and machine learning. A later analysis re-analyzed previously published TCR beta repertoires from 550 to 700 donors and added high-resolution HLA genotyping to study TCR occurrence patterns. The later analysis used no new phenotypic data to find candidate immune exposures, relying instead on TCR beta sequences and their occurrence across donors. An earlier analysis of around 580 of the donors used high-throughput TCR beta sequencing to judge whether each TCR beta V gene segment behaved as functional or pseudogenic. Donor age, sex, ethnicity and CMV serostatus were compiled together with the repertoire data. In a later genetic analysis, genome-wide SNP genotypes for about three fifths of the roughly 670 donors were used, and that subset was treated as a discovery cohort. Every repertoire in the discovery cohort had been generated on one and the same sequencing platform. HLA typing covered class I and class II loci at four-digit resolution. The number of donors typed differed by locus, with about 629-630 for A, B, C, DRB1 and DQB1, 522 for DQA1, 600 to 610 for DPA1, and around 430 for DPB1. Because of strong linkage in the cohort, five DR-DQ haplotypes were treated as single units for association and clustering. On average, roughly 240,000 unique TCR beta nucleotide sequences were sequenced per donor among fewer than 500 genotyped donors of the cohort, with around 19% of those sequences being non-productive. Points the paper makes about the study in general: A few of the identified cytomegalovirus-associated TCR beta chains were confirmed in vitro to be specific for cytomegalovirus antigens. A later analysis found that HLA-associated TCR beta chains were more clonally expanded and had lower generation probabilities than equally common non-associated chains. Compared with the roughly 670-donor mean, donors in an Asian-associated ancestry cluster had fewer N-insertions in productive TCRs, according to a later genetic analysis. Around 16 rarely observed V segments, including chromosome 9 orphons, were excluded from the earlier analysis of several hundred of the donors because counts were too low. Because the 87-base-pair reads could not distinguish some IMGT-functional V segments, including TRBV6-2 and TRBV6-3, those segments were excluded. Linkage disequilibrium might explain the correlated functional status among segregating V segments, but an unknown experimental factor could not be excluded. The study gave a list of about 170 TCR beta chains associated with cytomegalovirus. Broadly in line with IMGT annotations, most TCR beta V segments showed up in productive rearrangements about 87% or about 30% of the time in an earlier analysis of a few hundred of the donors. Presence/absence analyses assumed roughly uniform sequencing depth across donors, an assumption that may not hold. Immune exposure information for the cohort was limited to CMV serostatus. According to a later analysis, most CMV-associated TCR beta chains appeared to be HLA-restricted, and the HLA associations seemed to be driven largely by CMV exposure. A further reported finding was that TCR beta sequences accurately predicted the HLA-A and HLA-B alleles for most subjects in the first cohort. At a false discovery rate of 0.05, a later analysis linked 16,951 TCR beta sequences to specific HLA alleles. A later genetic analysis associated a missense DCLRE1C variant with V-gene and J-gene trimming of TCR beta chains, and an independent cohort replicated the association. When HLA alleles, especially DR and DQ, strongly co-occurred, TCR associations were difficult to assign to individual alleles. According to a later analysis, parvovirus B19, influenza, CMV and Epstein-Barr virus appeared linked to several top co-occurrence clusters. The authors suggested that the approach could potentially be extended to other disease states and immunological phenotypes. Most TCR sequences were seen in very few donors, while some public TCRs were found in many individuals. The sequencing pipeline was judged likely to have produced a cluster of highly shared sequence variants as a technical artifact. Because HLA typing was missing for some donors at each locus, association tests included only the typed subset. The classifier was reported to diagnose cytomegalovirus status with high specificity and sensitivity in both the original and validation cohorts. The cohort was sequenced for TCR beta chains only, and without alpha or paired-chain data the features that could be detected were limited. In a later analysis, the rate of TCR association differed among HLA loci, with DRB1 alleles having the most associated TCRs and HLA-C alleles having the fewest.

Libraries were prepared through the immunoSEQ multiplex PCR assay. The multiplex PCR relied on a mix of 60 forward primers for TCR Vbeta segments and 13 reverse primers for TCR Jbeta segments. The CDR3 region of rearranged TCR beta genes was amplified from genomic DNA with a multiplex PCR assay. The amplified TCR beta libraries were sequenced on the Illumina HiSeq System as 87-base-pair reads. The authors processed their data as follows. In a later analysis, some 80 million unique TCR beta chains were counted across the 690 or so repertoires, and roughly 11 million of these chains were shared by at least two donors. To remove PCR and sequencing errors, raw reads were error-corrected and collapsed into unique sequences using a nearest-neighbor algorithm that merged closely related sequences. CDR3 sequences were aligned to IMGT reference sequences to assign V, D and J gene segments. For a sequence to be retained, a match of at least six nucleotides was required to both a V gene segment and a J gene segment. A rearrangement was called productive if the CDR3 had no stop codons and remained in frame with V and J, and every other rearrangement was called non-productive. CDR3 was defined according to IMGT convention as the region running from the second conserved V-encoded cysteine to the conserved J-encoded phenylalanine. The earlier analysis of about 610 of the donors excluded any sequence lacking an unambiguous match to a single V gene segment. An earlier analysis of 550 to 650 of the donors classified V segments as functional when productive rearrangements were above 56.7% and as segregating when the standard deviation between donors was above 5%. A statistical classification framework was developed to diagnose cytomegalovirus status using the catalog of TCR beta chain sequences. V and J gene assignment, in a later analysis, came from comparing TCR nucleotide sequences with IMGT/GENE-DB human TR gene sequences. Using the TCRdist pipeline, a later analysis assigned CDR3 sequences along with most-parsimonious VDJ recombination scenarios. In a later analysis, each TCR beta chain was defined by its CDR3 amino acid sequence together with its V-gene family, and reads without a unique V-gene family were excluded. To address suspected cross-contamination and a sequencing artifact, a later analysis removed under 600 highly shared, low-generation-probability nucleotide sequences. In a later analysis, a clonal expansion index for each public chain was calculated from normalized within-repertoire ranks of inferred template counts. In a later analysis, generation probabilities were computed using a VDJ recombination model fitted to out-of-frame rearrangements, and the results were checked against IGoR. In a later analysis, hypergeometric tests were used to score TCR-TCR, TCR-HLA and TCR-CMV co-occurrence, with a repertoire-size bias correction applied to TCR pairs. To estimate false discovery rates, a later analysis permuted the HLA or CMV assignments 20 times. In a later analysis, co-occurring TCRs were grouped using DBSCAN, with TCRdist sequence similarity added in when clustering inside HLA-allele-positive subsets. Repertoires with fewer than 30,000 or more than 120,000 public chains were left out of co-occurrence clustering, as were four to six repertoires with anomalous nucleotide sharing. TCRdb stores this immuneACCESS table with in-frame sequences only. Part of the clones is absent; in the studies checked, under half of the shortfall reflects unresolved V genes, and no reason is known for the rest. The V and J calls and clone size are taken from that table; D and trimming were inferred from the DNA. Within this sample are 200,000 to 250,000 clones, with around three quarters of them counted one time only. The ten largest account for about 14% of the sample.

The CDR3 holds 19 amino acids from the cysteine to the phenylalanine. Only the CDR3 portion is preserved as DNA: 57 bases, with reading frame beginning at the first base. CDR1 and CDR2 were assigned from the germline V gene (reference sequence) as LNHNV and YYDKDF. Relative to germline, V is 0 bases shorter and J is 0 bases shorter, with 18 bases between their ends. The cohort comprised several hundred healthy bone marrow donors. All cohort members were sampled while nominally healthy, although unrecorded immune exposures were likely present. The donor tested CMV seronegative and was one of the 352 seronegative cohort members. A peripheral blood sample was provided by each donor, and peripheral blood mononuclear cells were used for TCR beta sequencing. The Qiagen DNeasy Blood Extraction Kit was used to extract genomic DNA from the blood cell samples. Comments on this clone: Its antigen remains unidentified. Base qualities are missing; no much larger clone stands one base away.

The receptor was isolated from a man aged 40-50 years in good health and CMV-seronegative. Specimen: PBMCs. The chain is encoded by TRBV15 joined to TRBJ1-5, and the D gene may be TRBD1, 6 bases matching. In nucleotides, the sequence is TGTGCCACCAGCAGAGATCGAGGGGGACCTGAAATTAGCAATCAGCCCCAGCATTTT. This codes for CATSRDRGGPEISNQPQHF.